These T cell receptor beta chains were read from a single sample in a study of glioma-infiltrating T cells after dendritic cell vaccination. TCRdb's table, derived via immunoSEQ multiplex PCR, lists solely in-frame clones and lacks some. The data contain approximately 99,000 clones, approximately 84% of them singletons. Sequences were derived from blood, sampled after dendritic cell vaccination. The receptors derive from a human donor with glioblastoma. The conserved cysteine and the conserved F or W are not part of the CDR3 here.

len	v_gene	j_gene	CDR3aa
11	TRBV29-1	TRBJ2-5	SVGLFARETQY
13	TRBV28	TRBJ2-3	ASTLGLFSGDTQY
12	TRBV18	TRBJ2-7	ASSPKRSSYEQY
11	TRBV4-1	TRBJ1-4	ASSRQGTEKLF
14	TRBV19	TRBJ1-5	ASSIVDRGDNQPQH
13	TRBV18	TRBJ1-3	ASSPRPGQGRTGL
13	TRBV9	TRBJ2-1	ASSVDGNSYNEQF
14	TRBV19	TRBJ2-3	ASSTGGSGGSDTQY
11	TRBV28	TRBJ2-7	ASTYSGPYEQY
14	TRBV5-6	TRBJ1-6	ASSRREGSGNSPLH
11	TRBV2	TRBJ2-3	ASNPDWRDTQY
13	TRBV10-3	TRBJ2-1	AISESKAEYNEQF
11	TRBV29-1	TRBJ2-7	SVGRSGMYEQY
14	TRBV6-5	TRBJ2-1	ASSYTGTGRYNEQF
11	TRBV27	TRBJ2-7	ASRTGTGKQQY
11	TRBV6-6	TRBJ1-1	ASSGQENTEAF
10	TRBV30	TRBJ2-5	ASYGQGETQY
12	TRBV18	TRBJ2-2	ASSLETGPGELF
12	TRBV19	TRBJ2-3	ASSPGRSTDTQY
11	TRBV5-6	TRBJ2-5	ASSWTFQETQY
12	TRBV30	TRBJ2-1	AWSGVPTTNEQF
9	TRBV5-1	TRBJ2-5	ASSFREAQY
12	TRBV29-1	TRBJ1-2	SADRVGTYYGYT
10	TRBV9	TRBJ2-5	ASEGAGKTQY
12	TRBV18	TRBJ1-5	ASSPREGNQPQH
13	TRBV27	TRBJ1-2	ASSFKGQGFYGYT
12	TRBV18	TRBJ2-1	ASSPDRGYNEQF
13	TRBV9	TRBJ1-2	ASSTGQGASLGYT
12	TRBV6-6	TRBJ2-7	ASKQGGSPYEQY
14	TRBV5-1	TRBJ2-7	ASSLAIGQNSYEQY
13	TRBV30	TRBJ2-6	AWSVRASGANVLT
13	TRBV7-3	TRBJ2-1	ASSLKGFEGDEQF
12	TRBV29-1	TRBJ1-2	SVEVDIPNYGYT
15	TRBV7-2	TRBJ2-5	ASSLVGLAGGGETQY
16	TRBV4-2	TRBJ2-7	ASSQGLAGGPSSYEQY
12	TRBV11-1	TRBJ2-7	ASSQTGATYEQY
11	TRBV7-9	TRBJ2-7	ASSSWGVNEQY